This TCR beta chain was sequenced for a study of blood T cell repertoires in COVID-19. Whole-study context: Sites in the United States, Italy and Spain provided acute and convalescent COVID-19 samples. T cells, B-cell-depleted T cells, or PBMCs supplied cDNA or gDNA.

Losses at the gene ends were 4 bases for V and 6 bases for J; bases not matched to a gene: 3. The CDR3 has 14 residues. Germline V gene sequence: CDR1 LGHDT, CDR2 YNNKEL (reference sequence). Authors' methods: Amplification with reference gene primers provided the estimates of nucleated cell counts. The assay was immunoSEQ multiplex PCR, and TCRdb's table has in-frame clones only and misses some. The D gene and trimming were derived from the DNA, and the V and J assignments and clone size from that table. Of over 35,000 clones listed, about four fifths are singletons. This sequence joins TRBV3-1 (or the pseudogene TRBV3-2) and TRBJ2-1, with 10 bases lining up with TRBD2. Sequenced: peripheral blood. This sequence was found in a man aged 70-80 years with acute or convalescent COVID-19. CDR3 sequence reads: CASSPWTSGNEQFF. The CDR3 region has the DNA TGTGCCAGCAGCCCCTGGACTAGCGGCAATGAGCAGTTCTTC.